This T cell receptor beta chain was found in a study of blood T cell repertoires in COVID-19. Background on the study: Researchers got acute and convalescent COVID-19 samples from the United States, Italy and Spain. PBMCs, B-cell-depleted T cells, or T cells were the source of the cDNA or gDNA that made up the material.

Methods used by the authors: The assay estimated nucleated cells by amplifying reference gene primers. Produced via immunoSEQ multiplex PCR; TCRdb's table is partial and in-frame only. The D gene and trimming were derived from the DNA, and the V and J assignments and clone size from that table. Of around 150,000 clones in the sample, around 86% were seen once. The CDR3 consists of 20 residues. The V gene end was trimmed by 1 base and the J gene end by 0 bases; junction bases not matched to a gene: 11. Germline V gene lookup returns CDR1 SGHRS and CDR2 YFSETQ. This sequence originates from a man aged 45 to 65 with active COVID-19. The genes are TRBV5-1 and TRBJ2-6, with 9 bases lining up with TRBD2. Input material: peripheral blood. CDR3 in amino acids: CASSLFLRGGLTSGANVLTF. The DNA of the CDR3 is TGCGCCAGCAGCTTGTTTTTGCGGGGGGGCCTAACCTCTGGGGCCAACGTCCTGACTTTC.